Below are 2 T cell receptor beta chains sequenced from a single sample in a study of graft-versus-host responses after intestinal transplantation. Repertoires were generated with immunoSEQ multiplex PCR, while TCRdb's copy carries only in-frame clones and drops some. The repertoire holds tens of thousands of clones, over 85% seen once, with 0.45% to 0.6% in the top ten. No cognate antigen is known for these TCRs. The starting material was unstimulated CD8+ T cells sorted from spleen or lymph node cells, obtained before intestinal transplant. The source is a human donor who received an intestinal transplant.

Written as DNA, the CDR3 is TGTGCCAGCAGCTTCGATAGGGGCTTCACGAACACCGGGGAGCTGTTTTTT. It specifies CASSFDRGFTNTGELFF. V and J are TRBV7-9 and TRBJ2-2; D might be TRBD1 (5 bases). V was clipped by 3 bases and J by 0 bases, with 14 bases between them. CDR1 and CDR2 from the germline V gene are SEHNR and FQNEAQ (reference sequence). This CDR3 is 17 amino acids long.

The J gene is TRBJ2-7, the V gene TRBV7-6; 9 positions match TRBD1. CDR3 length: 14 amino acids. V lost 3 bases and J lost 4; bases outside the gene matches: 4. Germline CDR1 SGHVS, CDR2 FNYEAQ. CDR3 sequence reads: CASSFGQGKYEQYF. Here the CDR3 DNA reads TGTGCCAGCAGCTTCGGACAGGGGAAGTACGAGCAGTACTTC.